This TCR beta chain was captured by sequencing in a study of T-cell memory formation after mild COVID-19. Broader study findings: Pre-infection memory held some responding clones, suggesting pre-existing cross-reactive T cells responded.

This clonotype was detected only a few times. No antigen is known for it. Via MiXCR, TCRdb re-called the 5' RACE reads, giving one row per CDR3 protein. The sample holds just over 150,000 distinct CDR3 sequences, roughly a third seen once. V shed 4 bases and J shed 0 bases, with 11 bases lying between them. The CDR3 is 15 amino acids. The germline gives CDR1 SGDLS, CDR2 YYNGEE. The chain combines TRBV9 with TRBJ1-5; D unclear. The receptor comes from an adult woman who had mild COVID-19 (a few samples of this study predate the infection). Cell type and time point are not known. The sequenced sample was PBMCs or a T cell subset sorted from them (not recorded which). The CDR3 bases are TGTGCCAGCAGCCCCAGCGTTTATAGCAATCAGCCCCAGCATTTT. It yields the protein CASSPSVYSNQPQHF.